This record concerns one T cell receptor beta chain sequence. This clone appeared once. Its antigen is not yet known. No much larger clonotype is one base removed from it; base qualities were not supplied. In total, fewer than 750 healthy bone marrow donors made up the cohort. All cohort members were sampled while nominally healthy, although unrecorded immune exposures were likely present. The donor was CMV seronegative and was included in the group of a few hundred seronegative cohort members. Each donor provided a peripheral blood sample, and peripheral blood mononuclear cells were used for TCR beta sequencing. Genomic DNA was extracted from the blood cell samples with the Qiagen DNeasy Blood Extraction Kit. This entry belongs to a study of cytomegalovirus exposure and HLA in healthy donors (dated 2017 in TCRdb). Some background on the complete study: An earlier analysis of 587 of the donors reported more than 250 Gb of sequence data and around 120 million unique TCR beta sequences from roughly 200 million T cells. An early release covering about 600 HLA-typed donors comprised around 300 gigabases of sequencing data and 85 million to 100 million unique TCR sequences. Of the approximately 400 genotyped donors, approximately 83% fell in the genetic ancestry cluster associated with self-reported Caucasian donors. The study aimed to test whether cataloging public T cell receptors could reveal signatures of past pathogen exposure. The study profiled the T cell repertoires of hundreds of subjects by immunosequencing and related them to cytomegalovirus serostatus. Along with the 666-subject first cohort, a separate validation cohort of 120 different subjects was used. The study combined high-throughput TCR immunosequencing, statistical association of individual TCRs with disease status, and machine learning to predict cytomegalovirus infection status. To study patterns of TCR occurrence, a later analysis re-analyzed previously published TCR beta repertoires from around 660 donors and added high-resolution HLA genotyping. Rather than drawing on any new phenotypic data, the later analysis identified candidate immune exposures from TCR beta sequences and the way those sequences occurred across donors. In an earlier analysis of 587 of the donors, high-throughput TCR beta sequencing was used to judge whether each TCR beta V gene segment behaved as functional or pseudogenic. Donor age, sex, ethnicity and CMV serostatus were compiled alongside the repertoire data. Genome-wide SNP genotypes for about three fifths of the roughly 700 donors were used in a later genetic analysis, which treated that subset as a discovery cohort. Every repertoire in the discovery cohort had been generated on one and the same sequencing platform. Both class I and class II loci were covered by HLA typing, at four-digit resolution. The number of donors typed differed by locus, with about 620-630 for A, B, C, DRB1 and DQB1, more than 500 for DQA1, approximately 580 for DPA1, and 400 to 490 for DPB1. Roughly 5 DR-DQ haplotypes were handled as single units for association and clustering because linkage in the cohort was strong. On average, approximately 250,000 unique TCR beta nucleotide sequences were sequenced per donor among roughly 430 genotyped donors of the cohort, with 15% to 20% of those sequences being non-productive. The paper's findings and limits, for the study overall: While some public TCRs were present in many individuals, most TCR sequences turned up only very rarely across donors. Correlated functional status among segregating V segments might be attributable to linkage disequilibrium, but an unknown experimental factor could not be ruled out. In a later analysis, most CMV-associated TCR beta chains were found to appear HLA-restricted, with HLA associations seemingly driven largely by CMV exposure. Over 15 rarely observed V segments, including chromosome 9 orphons, were excluded from the earlier analysis of several hundred of the donors because counts were too low. In vitro tests confirmed that a few of the cytomegalovirus-associated TCR beta chains recognize cytomegalovirus antigens. The sequencing pipeline was judged likely to have produced a cluster of highly shared sequence variants as a technical artifact. Some IMGT-functional V segments, including TRBV6-2 and TRBV6-3, could not be distinguished by the 87-base-pair reads and were therefore excluded. For the cohort, immune exposure information was limited to CMV serostatus. HLA typing was unavailable for some donors at each locus, so association tests used only the typed subset. V-gene and J-gene trimming of TCR beta chains was associated with a missense DCLRE1C variant in a later genetic analysis, and the association was replicated in an independent cohort. In a later analysis, HLA-associated TCR beta chains showed more clonal expansion and lower generation probabilities than non-associated chains that were equally common. The classifier was reported to diagnose cytomegalovirus status with high specificity and sensitivity in both the original and validation cohorts. In a later analysis, 15,000 to 20,000 TCR beta sequences were associated with specific HLA alleles at a false discovery rate of 0.05. This cohort had only TCR beta chains sequenced, and the lack of alpha or paired-chain data limited which features could be detected. A later analysis reported that several top co-occurrence clusters appeared linked to parvovirus B19, influenza, CMV and Epstein-Barr virus. It was suggested by the authors that the approach could potentially be generalized to other disease states and immunological phenotypes. In an earlier analysis of roughly 560 of the donors, most TCR beta V segments were observed in productive rearrangements about 87% or about 30% of the time, broadly matching IMGT annotations. A later genetic analysis reported fewer N-insertions in productive TCRs among donors in an Asian-associated ancestry cluster than the approximately 670-donor mean. A further reported finding was that TCR beta sequences accurately predicted the HLA-A and HLA-B alleles for most subjects in the first cohort. In a later analysis, the rate of TCR association differed among HLA loci, with DRB1 alleles having the most associated TCRs and HLA-C alleles having the fewest. Strong co-occurrence of HLA alleles, especially DR and DQ, made assigning TCR associations to individual alleles difficult. Roughly uniform sequencing depth across donors was assumed in presence/absence analyses, although this assumption may not hold. A total of around 150 TCR beta chains were listed by the study as associated with cytomegalovirus.

The method was the immunoSEQ multiplex PCR assay. The multiplex PCR relied on a mix of 60 forward primers for TCR Vbeta segments and 13 reverse primers for TCR Jbeta segments. Amplification of the CDR3 region of rearranged TCR beta genes was performed with a multiplex PCR assay on genomic DNA. The Illumina HiSeq System was used to sequence the amplified TCR beta libraries as 87-base-pair reads. Processing in the source paper ran as follows. A later analysis tallied approximately 87 million unique TCR beta chains across the 666 repertoires, and around 9.9 million of those chains were shared by two or more donors. Raw reads were error-corrected and collapsed into unique sequences with a nearest-neighbor algorithm that merged closely related sequences to remove PCR and sequencing errors. Alignment of CDR3 sequences to IMGT reference sequences was used to assign V, D and J gene segments. For a sequence to be retained, a match of at least six nucleotides to both a V gene segment and a J gene segment was required. A rearrangement counted as productive if the CDR3 had no stop codons and remained in frame with V and J, and every other rearrangement counted as non-productive. CDR3 was defined according to IMGT convention as the region running from the second conserved V-encoded cysteine to the conserved J-encoded phenylalanine. In an earlier analysis of 587 of the donors, sequences lacking an unambiguous match to a single V gene segment were excluded. In an earlier analysis of approximately 500 of the donors, a V segment was called functional when productive rearrangements were above 56.7%, and segregating when the standard deviation between donors exceeded 5%. To diagnose cytomegalovirus status from the catalog of TCR beta chain sequences, a statistical classification framework was built. In a later analysis, TCR nucleotide sequences were compared against IMGT/GENE-DB human TR gene sequences so that V and J genes could be assigned. In a later analysis, CDR3 sequences and most-parsimonious VDJ recombination scenarios were assigned using the TCRdist pipeline. In a later analysis, every TCR beta chain was defined by the combination of its CDR3 amino acid sequence and its V-gene family, and reads without a unique V-gene family were dropped. To address suspected cross-contamination and a sequencing artifact, a later analysis removed 592 highly shared, low-generation-probability nucleotide sequences. A later analysis calculated a clonal expansion index for each public chain from normalized within-repertoire ranks of inferred template counts. In a later analysis, generation probabilities were computed with a VDJ recombination model fitted to out-of-frame rearrangements, and the resulting probabilities were checked against IGoR. Hypergeometric tests were used in a later analysis to score TCR-TCR, TCR-HLA and TCR-CMV co-occurrence, with a repertoire-size bias correction applied to the TCR pairs. A later analysis estimated false discovery rates by permuting HLA or CMV assignments 20 times. A later analysis grouped co-occurring TCRs with DBSCAN, adding TCRdist sequence similarity when clustering within HLA-allele-positive subsets. Co-occurrence clustering excluded repertoires with fewer than 30,000 or more than 120,000 public chains, plus five with anomalous nucleotide sharing. This immuneACCESS table, as held by TCRdb, lists in-frame sequences with V and J called but not all clones. Of the missing ones, under half trace to an unresolved V gene in checked studies; the others have no known cause. V and J calls and clone size are those listed in that table; D and trimming were worked out from the DNA. A total of about 120,000 clones appear in this sample, approximately 75% of them only once. More than 3% of the sample is taken by the ten largest.

In the germline V gene, CDR1 corresponds to MRHNA and CDR2 to SNTAGT. The CDR3 measures 15 amino acids from cysteine to phenylalanine. Only the CDR3 portion is preserved as DNA: 45 bases, with reading frame beginning at the first base. Ends trimmed: V by 4 bases, J by 4 bases; bases unmatched to a gene: 8. Recombination joined TRBV6-4 with TRBJ1-2; 8 junctional bases match TRBD1. The clonotype was recovered from a man aged 25-40 years in good health and CMV-seronegative. Material: PBMCs. The DNA is as follows: TGTGCCAGCAGTGTCTCTACAGGGGGTGGCTATGGCTACACCTTC. It is translated as CASSVSTGGGYGYTF.